This T cell receptor (beta chain) was identified during a study of blood T cells in healthy people across ages. About the study: There was about one barcoded beta molecule captured by template switching per two T cells. Study-level findings and limits: Unsorted PBMC input precluded a conclusive naive versus antigen-experienced comparison.

The trim removed 7 bases at V and 5 bases at J, leaving 4 bases unmatched. Germline V gene lookup returns CDR1 KGHDR and CDR2 SFDVKD. The CDR3 is made up of 14 amino acids. This clonotype showed up many times. As yet, its antigen is unknown. Approximately 9 milliliters of peripheral blood were drawn from each donor into EDTA-treated tubes. A second 7 to 11 cycle PCR used barcoded and J-beta primers. Every sample gave at least 3 million paired-end reads containing CDR3. TCRdb re-called the 5' RACE reads through MiXCR, storing one row per CDR3 protein. The sample lists hundreds of thousands of distinct CDR3 sequences, around 48% occurring once.

The sequenced material came from blood. This receptor was obtained from a woman aged 60 to 75 in good health. The chain links TRBV24-1 to TRBJ2-5; 12 nucleotides agree with TRBD1. The CDR3 loop is CATSGTGGAETQYF. The DNA of the CDR3 is TGTGCCACCAGCGGGACAGGGGGCGCGGAGACCCAGTACTTC.